The 18 T cell receptor beta chains presented below share a single source sample, sequenced in a study of vaccination and CD4 T cells after COVID-19. These TCRs are of unknown antigen specificity. The Oncomine TCR Beta short-read assay sequenced DNA from cultured CD4+ T cells. TCRdb fed the PCR reads into MiXCR, producing one record per CDR3 protein. The profile covers roughly 12,000 distinct CDR3 sequences, with around 60% appearing a single time and approximately 15% taken by the ten largest. The treatment: approximately 10-day PBMC culture with coronavirus spike peptide pools or control peptides (ViraFEST assay). The material sequenced was CD4+ T cells from blood, cultured in vitro. The receptors were gathered from a human donor who had recovered from COVID-19.

The gene calls are TRBV20-1 and TRBJ2-1, with 7 bases identical to TRBD2. Trimming took 3 bases from V and 11 from J; bases not matched to a gene: 13. Germline V gene lookup returns CDR1 DFQATT and CDR2 SNEGSKA (reference sequence). There are 14 residues in the CDR3. The chain's CDR3 is CSARAGTNTLKQFF. CDR3 nucleotides: TGCAGTGCTAGGGCTGGGACTAACACCCTCAAGCAGTTCTTC.

This chain links TRBV11-3 with TRBJ1-6; weak D call: TRBD1 (5 bases). Germline V gene sequence: CDR1 SGHNT, CDR2 YENEEA. The CDR3 spans 14 residues. Trimming removed 0 bases from V and 10 bases from J, with 10 bases in between. CDR3 nucleotides: TGTGCCAGCAGCTTAGAAGGAGGGACCTCACCCCTCCACTTT. This encodes CASSLEGGTSPLHF.

This clonotype was recorded only once. V and J are TRBV20-1 and TRBJ2-3; D might be TRBD1 (5 bases). This CDR3 spans 15 amino acids. CDR1 DFQATT and CDR2 SNEGSKA come from the germline V gene (reference sequence). V lost 5 bases to trimming and J lost 0 bases, with 15 bases between them. This CDR3 is CSAGKGSVSTDTQYF. The CDR3 DNA follows: TGCAGTGCTGGAAAGGGGTCCGTCAGCACAGATACGCAGTATTTT.

The sample holds one count of this clonotype. The chain employs TRBV2 and TRBJ2-5; 10 nucleotides agree with TRBD1. The CDR3 covers 14 residues. Germline V gene sequence: CDR1 SNHLY, CDR2 FYNNEI. V shed 7 bases, J shed 4 bases, and the junction held 6 bases outside the gene matches. CDR3 loop: CASIRQGARETQYF. The CDR3, as DNA: TGTGCCAGCATTAGACAGGGGGCGCGAGAGACCCAGTACTTC.

The V and J genes are TRBV6-1 and TRBJ2-7; the match to TRBD2 covers 9 bases. Germline assignment: CDR1 MNHNS and CDR2 SASEGT. The junction had 6 bases not matched to a gene; V was cut back by 6 bases and J by 9 bases. The CDR3 spans 12 residues. The chain's CDR3 is CASRGSGSVQYF. The DNA for the CDR3 is TGTGCCAGCAGGGGTAGCGGGAGTGTGCAGTACTTC.

The chain is built from TRBV12-3 or TRBV12-4 and TRBJ1-5; TRBD1 might be the D (5 bases). Trimming pared 5 bases from V and 6 bases from J, leaving 8 bases between. The CDR3 is 12 amino acids. DNA for the CDR3: TGTGCCAGCAGTCCAGGGAGTCAGCCCCAGCATTTT. Encoded protein: CASSPGSQPQHF.

The chain recombines TRBV5-1 with TRBJ2-3; no firm D call. The V end lost 2 bases, the J end lost 8 bases, and 12 bases lay between the germline ends. This CDR3 has 13 residues. In germline, CDR1 is SGHRS, CDR2 YFSETQ. The CDR3 nucleotides are TGCGCCAGCAGCTTTGGAACTGGTTTTACGCAGTATTTT. It codes for CASSFGTGFTQYF.

The chain combines TRBV7-9 with TRBJ1-4, with a weak D call TRBD1 (5 bases). The CDR3 extends over 17 amino acids. Trimming left V 5 bases short and J 7 bases short, with 23 bases between. Germline V gene data show CDR1 as SEHNR and CDR2 as FQNEAQ (reference sequence). CDR3 sequence: CASSRIYSGAKGEKLFF. In DNA form, the CDR3 reads TGTGCCAGCAGCCGTATCTACTCCGGGGCCAAGGGTGAAAAACTGTTTTTT.

This clonotype was seen only a few times. The rearrangement joins TRBV19 to TRBJ2-2; perhaps TRBD2 as D (5 bases). Germline CDR1 reads LNHDA; CDR2 reads SQIVND (reference sequence). The CDR3 loop spans 15 amino acids. Trimming took 5 bases from V and 0 from J, leaving 10 bases between them. CDR3 coding DNA: TGTGCCAGTAGTGGGAGACGAGCGAACACCGGGGAGCTGTTTTTT. This gives the protein CASSGRRANTGELFF.

The chain has TRBV19 and TRBJ2-5; tentatively, D is TRBD2 (6 bases). V was trimmed by 9 bases and J by 2 bases, leaving 13 bases between them. This CDR3 comprises 13 residues. CDR1 is LNHDA, CDR2 SQIVND, per germline (reference sequence). Here the CDR3 reads CASRDGGQETQYF. The CDR3 DNA is TGTGCCAGCCGGGACGGAGGGCAAGAGACCCAGTACTTC.

This clonotype was counted a few times. The CDR3 bases are TGTGCCAGCAGTGCCATCAGGGGCAAGAGGGAGACCCAGTACTTC. Translated, it gives CASSAIRGKRETQYF. This chain joins TRBV28 and TRBJ2-5; possibly TRBD1 for D (6 bases). Trimming left V 5 bases short and J 5 bases short, with 18 bases between. Germline lookup yields CDR1 MDHEN and CDR2 SYDVKM. The CDR3 sequence is 15 residues long.

The chain uses TRBV20-1 and TRBJ1-3; D is possibly TRBD1 (5 bases). In germline, CDR1 is DFQATT, CDR2 SNEGSKA (reference sequence). V lost 4 bases and J 2 bases, leaving 15 bases between the germline ends. The CDR3 spans 15 residues. The chain's CDR3 is CSATGDRKTGNTIYF. The CDR3 DNA is TGCAGTGCTACGGGAGACAGAAAAACTGGAAACACCATATATTTT.

The chain carries TRBV18 and TRBJ2-1; TRBD2 aligns across 10 bases. Trimming removed 0 bases from V and 12 bases from J; junction bases left unmatched: 8. This CDR3 is built from 15 residues. Germline loops: CDR1 KGHSH, CDR2 LQKENI. The CDR3 protein is CASSPPLAGEGGQFF. The CDR3 DNA reads as TGTGCCAGCTCACCACCTCTAGCGGGAGAGGGTGGGCAGTTCTTC.

This clonotype was seen a few times. The V and J genes are TRBV7-9 and TRBJ2-7; D remains unclear. This CDR3 is 12 amino acids long. The germline V gene has CDR1 SEHNR and CDR2 FQNEAQ (reference sequence). The V end lost 1 base, the J end lost 3 bases, and 4 bases lay between the germline ends. The CDR3 spells CASSLDIYEQYF. DNA of the CDR3: TGTGCCAGCAGCTTAGACATCTACGAGCAGTACTTC.

This chain uses TRBV11-3 with TRBJ2-2; either TRBD1 or TRBD2 may fit D (5 bases each). V lost 11 bases and J 1 base, leaving 14 bases between the germline ends. The CDR3 covers 14 residues. Germline V gene data show CDR1 as SGHNT and CDR2 as YENEEA. The CDR3 bases are TGTGCCTCTAAGGGGACGGAGAACACCGGGGAGCTGTTTTTT. Its translation is CASKGTENTGELFF.

This clonotype has more than one count but fewer than ten. The V call is TRBV10-3, the J call TRBJ2-3; D is unresolved. Germline lookup yields CDR1 ENHRY and CDR2 SYGVKD. Trimming took off 9 bases at V and 0 bases at J, with 7 bases between the two ends. This CDR3 has 12 amino acids. The CDR3 protein is CAIRASTDTQYF. DNA of the CDR3: TGTGCCATTCGAGCTAGCACAGATACGCAGTATTTT.

The J gene is TRBJ2-5, the V gene TRBV7-2, with 11 bases aligning to TRBD2. The CDR3 runs to 14 residues. Trimming took 4 bases from V and 5 from J; bases not matched to a gene: 3. Germline CDR1 SGHTA, CDR2 FQGNSA. The CDR3 DNA sequence: TGTGCCAGCAGCTATAGGACTAGCGGGGAGACCCAGTACTTC. This encodes CASSYRTSGETQYF.

A remark on this clonotype: At one of its ends the junction is not consistent with the germline gene, which may arise from a read error. The chain carries TRBV15 and TRBJ2-2, with a weak D call TRBD2 (5 bases). This CDR3 has 14 residues. Looked up from germline, CDR1 is LNHNV and CDR2 is YYDKDF (reference sequence). CDR3 amino acids: CATSRVISNGDLFF. In nucleotides, the CDR3 is TGTGCCACCAGCAGAGTGATTAGCAACGGGGATCTGTTTTTT.